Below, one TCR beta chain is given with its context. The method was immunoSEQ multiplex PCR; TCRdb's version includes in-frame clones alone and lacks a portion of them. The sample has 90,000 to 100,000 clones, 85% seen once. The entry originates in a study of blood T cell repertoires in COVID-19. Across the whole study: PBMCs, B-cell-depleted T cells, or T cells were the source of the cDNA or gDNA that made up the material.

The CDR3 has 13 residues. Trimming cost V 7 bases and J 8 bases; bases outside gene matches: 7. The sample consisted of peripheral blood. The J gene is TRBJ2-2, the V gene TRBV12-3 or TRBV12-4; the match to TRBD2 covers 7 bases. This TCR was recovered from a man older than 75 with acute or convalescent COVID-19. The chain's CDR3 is CASNPTSVGELFF. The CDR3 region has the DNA TGTGCCAGCAATCCCACTAGCGTAGGGGAGCTGTTTTTT.